The rows below give T cell receptor beta chains drawn from one sample of a study of beta chain features in type 1 diabetes. Only in-frame clones appear in the TCRdb table, and some are missing; sequencing was by immunoSEQ multiplex PCR. The sample holds some 150,000 clones, around 8.7% seen once. Sequenced: central memory CD4+ T cells from blood. These receptors all stem from a man aged 18 to 35 in good health. Both conserved end residues are part of each CDR3. D genes are given only for firm matches. Some rows mark clone size as missing; the rest say once, few, many or name a class of expanded clone.

size	D	V	J	CDR3	DNA
few	TRBD1	TRBV7-3	TRBJ2-2	CASSAQGAFNTGELFF	TGTGCCAGCAGCGCACAGGGGGCGTTTAACACCGGGGAGCTGTTTTTT
many	-	TRBV10-3	TRBJ1-2	CAISDEQSYYGYTF	TGTGCCATCAGTGACGAACAGAGTTACTATGGCTACACCTTC
few	TRBD1	TRBV7-2	TRBJ2-7	CASSLAQGAHEQYF	TGTGCCAGCAGCTTAGCTCAGGGGGCGCACGAGCAGTACTTC
-	-	TRBV11-3	TRBJ2-1	CASSSQRTRTGEQFF	TGTGCCAGCAGCTCTCAGAGAACTAGGACTGGTGAGCAGTTCTTC
once	-	TRBV6-4	TRBJ1-2	CASSETAAENYGYTF	TGTGCCAGCAGTGAGACAGCAGCTGAAAACTATGGCTACACCTTC
-	-	TRBV6-6	TRBJ2-7	CASTSTGNSPYEQYF	TGTGCCAGCACCTCCACGGGAAACAGCCCCTACGAGCAGTACTTC
many	TRBD1	TRBV30	TRBJ2-7	CAWSASGTGLREQYF	TGTGCCTGGAGTGCCTCCGGGACAGGGCTTAGGGAGCAGTACTTC
few	TRBD2	TRBV6-1	TRBJ2-1	CASSVSGGYNEQFF	TGTGCCAGCAGTGTCAGCGGGGGCTACAATGAGCAGTTCTTC
-	TRBD1	TRBV7-2	TRBJ2-3	CASSTRGQGSTDTQYF	TGTGCCAGCAGCACAAGAGGACAGGGAAGCACAGATACGCAGTATTTT
few	TRBD1	TRBV15	TRBJ1-4	CATSRDRGNEKLFF	TGTGCCACCAGCAGAGACAGGGGGAATGAAAAACTGTTTTTT
few	-	TRBV5-1	TRBJ2-7	CASSPQTDNYEQYF	TGCGCCAGCAGCCCCCAGACAGATAACTACGAGCAGTACTTC
few	-	TRBV20-1	TRBJ2-1	CSAQTGNEQFF	TGCAGTGCTCAAACGGGGAATGAGCAGTTCTTC